This T cell receptor (beta chain) stems from a study of control samples from healthy donors and cancer patients. TCRdb's table, derived via immunoSEQ multiplex PCR, lists solely in-frame clones and lacks some. The table records 150,000 or so clones, around nine tenths of them present only once. This CDR3 contains 15 residues. The chain has TRBV21-1 and TRBJ2-6. TRBV21-1 is annotated as a pseudogene. Sequenced input: blood. The sequence derives from a man aged 30 to 39 in good health. The CDR3 bases are TGTGCCAGCAGCAAAGTAACCTCTGGGGCCAACGTCCTGACTTTC. As protein: CASSKVTSGANVLTF.